This TCR beta chain was identified in a study of a mutant IDH1 vaccine in newly diagnosed glioma. Generated by immunoSEQ multiplex PCR, the TCRdb table keeps only in-frame clones and is missing some. The data show around 56,000 clones, 75% to 95% seen once. The time point here: baseline, week 1 (first vaccination visit). Treatment: pre-vaccination baseline after standard-of-care therapy. V lost 4 bases, J lost 3 bases, and 6 bases stayed unmatched. The CDR3 runs to 15 residues. Germline-derived CDR1 and CDR2 are LGHNA and YSLEER. The sequencing here drew on PBMCs, taken from a glioma patient treated with radiotherapy, temozolomide or both. The genes are TRBV4-3 and TRBJ2-7, with 10 bases lining up with TRBD1. The clonotype originates from a man aged 45-65 years with glioma. CDR3 DNA sequence: TGCGCCAGCAGCCCTGGACAGGGGGACCTCTACGAGCAGTACTTC. Translating it yields CASSPGQGDLYEQYF.